This is a list of T cell receptor beta chains from one sample in a study of blood T cell repertoires in COVID-19. Sequenced by immunoSEQ multiplex PCR; TCRdb stores in-frame clones only, minus some. Of 170,000 or so clones listed, 78% are singletons. Sequencing was carried out using PBMCs or T cells enriched from blood (not recorded which). These receptors originate from a woman in her fifties or sixties who had recovered from COVID-19. The CDR3 runs from the conserved cysteine through the conserved F or W. The D gene is left open where the match is weak. A clone size is listed for some rows: how often the clone was seen (once, few, many), or a class if it is expanded.

J | V | D | size | CDR3 | DNA
TRBJ2-1 | TRBV7-9 | TRBD1 | NA | CASSPPQGADNEQFF | TGTGCCAGCAGCCCCCCCCAGGGGGCGGACAATGAGCAGTTCTTC
TRBJ2-7 | TRBV29-1 | NA | NA | CSGWTDAYEQYF | TGCAGCGGGTGGACTGATGCCTACGAGCAGTACTTC
TRBJ1-3 | TRBV6-1 | NA | few | CASSESLGGWHTIYF | TGTGCCAGCAGTGAATCTCTCGGGGGATGGCACACCATATATTTT
TRBJ1-5 | TRBV7-9 | NA | NA | CASSFQGGQPQHF | TGTGCCAGCAGCTTCCAGGGCGGTCAGCCCCAGCATTTT
TRBJ1-6 | TRBV6-5 | NA | NA | CASSYGASPGSPLHF | TGTGCCAGCAGTTACGGCGCATCGCCGGGGTCACCCCTCCACTTT
TRBJ1-2 | TRBV28 | NA | NA | CASSWPLAGYTF | TGTGCCAGCAGTTGGCCTCTAGCTGGCTACACCTTC
TRBJ1-2 | TRBV13 | TRBD1 | NA | CASSPLPGQSNYGYTF | TGTGCCAGCAGCCCTCTGCCGGGACAGAGTAACTATGGCTACACCTTC
TRBJ2-5 | TRBV10-3 | TRBD1 | NA | CAIREQGAETQYF | TGTGCCATCAGGGAACAGGGGGCCGAGACCCAGTACTTC
TRBJ1-3 | TRBV5-1 | NA | NA | CASSLAQTGSRGNTIYF | TGCGCCAGCAGCTTGGCCCAAACAGGGAGCCGCGGAAACACCATATATTTT
TRBJ2-5 | TRBV19 | NA | NA | CASSMGPQETQYF | TGTGCCAGTAGTATGGGGCCACAAGAGACCCAGTACTTC
TRBJ2-2 | TRBV18 | NA | NA | CASSPQGSGELFF | TGTGCCAGCTCACCGCAGGGTTCCGGGGAGCTGTTTTTT
TRBJ1-1 | TRBV7-9 | NA | NA | CASSPGVGRSTEAFF | TGTGCCAGCAGCCCAGGCGTGGGGCGCAGCACTGAAGCTTTCTTT
TRBJ1-6 | TRBV30 | NA | few | CAWSPLRVRNSPLHF | TGTGCCTGGAGTCCCCTACGCGTACGTAATTCACCCCTCCACTTT
TRBJ2-3 | TRBV4-2 | TRBD2 | NA | CASSQDLLAGTDTQYF | TGTGCCAGCAGCCAAGATCTCCTAGCGGGGACAGATACGCAGTATTTT
TRBJ1-1 | TRBV24-1 | NA | NA | CATSEVAGNDTEAFF | TGTGCCACCAGTGAGGTGGCCGGGAATGACACTGAAGCTTTCTTT
TRBJ1-6 | TRBV19 | NA | NA | CASSRRSSGASSYNSPLHF | TGTGCCAGTAGTCGCCGATCATCAGGGGCTAGCTCCTATAATTCACCCCTCCACTTT
TRBJ1-4 | TRBV2 | NA | NA | CASSGPSGSEKLFF | TGTGCCAGCAGTGGGCCGTCAGGTTCGGAAAAACTGTTTTTT
TRBJ2-3 | TRBV23-1 | NA | NA | CASSLRAPSTDTQYF | TGCGCCAGCAGTCTGCGGGCTCCTAGCACAGATACGCAGTATTTT
TRBJ2-3 | TRBV15 | NA | NA | CATSSLQRSTDTQYF | TGTGCCACCAGCAGCTTACAGAGAAGCACAGATACGCAGTATTTT
TRBJ1-2 | TRBV5-1 | NA | few | CASSFAGSGDGYTF | TGCGCCAGCAGCTTCGCCGGGAGCGGGGATGGCTACACCTTC
TRBJ2-1 | TRBV19 | TRBD2 | NA | CASKGGAGGPYSYNEQFF | TGTGCCAGTAAGGGGGGAGCGGGAGGGCCCTACTCCTACAATGAGCAGTTCTTC
TRBJ2-3 | TRBV5-1 | TRBD2 | NA | CASSLDSREGRSDTQYF | TGCGCCAGCAGCTTGGATTCGCGGGAGGGGCGCTCAGATACGCAGTATTTT
TRBJ2-1 | TRBV5-4 | NA | NA | CASSLVDTAHKNEQFF | TGTGCCAGCAGCTTGGTCGACACCGCCCACAAGAATGAGCAGTTCTTC
TRBJ2-3 | TRBV15 | TRBD2 | NA | CATSRGAGADTDTQYF | TGTGCCACCAGCAGAGGAGCGGGAGCTGACACAGATACGCAGTATTTT
TRBJ2-1 | TRBV5-4 | TRBD1 | NA | CASSGGQGTYNEQFF | TGTGCCAGCAGCGGGGGACAGGGGACCTACAATGAGCAGTTCTTC
TRBJ2-5 | TRBV19 | TRBD1 | NA | CASSIPGTGARETQYF | TGTGCCAGTAGCATACCCGGGACAGGGGCCCGAGAGACCCAGTACTTC
TRBJ1-1 | TRBV10-3 | TRBD1 | NA | CAIRDDRDTEAFF | TGTGCCATCAGGGACGACAGGGACACTGAAGCTTTCTTT
TRBJ1-4 | TRBV28 | NA | once | CASSFQTGGNEKLFF | TGTGCCAGCAGTTTTCAGACAGGAGGTAATGAAAAACTGTTTTTT
TRBJ2-7 | TRBV6-2/TRBV6-3 | NA | NA | CASSQQGYEQYF | TGTGCCAGCAGCCAACAGGGCTACGAGCAGTACTTC
TRBJ2-4 | TRBV12-3/TRBV12-4 | TRBD2 | once | CASSPGGVDQYF | TGTGCCAGCAGTCCCGGGGGGGTGGATCAGTACTTC
TRBJ2-1 | TRBV11-2 | NA | NA | CASSPALGPYNEQFF | TGTGCCAGCAGCCCCGCCCTGGGGCCTTACAATGAGCAGTTCTTC
TRBJ2-2 | TRBV4-2 | NA | NA | CASSQEGGAGELFF | TGTGCCAGCAGCCAAGAGGGAGGAGCCGGGGAGCTGTTTTTT
TRBJ2-7 | TRBV3-1/TRBV3-2 | TRBD1 | NA | CASSHGQGPYEQYF | TGTGCCAGCAGCCACGGACAGGGGCCGTACGAGCAGTACTTC
TRBJ1-1 | TRBV5-1 | TRBD1 | NA | CASSLGTGNTEAFF | TGCGCCAGCAGCTTGGGGACAGGGAACACTGAAGCTTTCTTT
TRBJ2-2 | TRBV28 | TRBD2 | NA | CASSSGLAGVELFF | TGTGCCAGCAGTTCCGGACTAGCGGGAGTGGAGCTGTTTTTT
TRBJ2-1 | TRBV19 | TRBD1 | once | CASSAPGQGSYNEQFF | TGTGCCAGTAGTGCCCCGGGACAGGGGTCCTACAATGAGCAGTTCTTC
TRBJ1-2 | TRBV28 | NA | NA | CASSSKGDSGYGYTF | TGTGCCAGCAGTTCAAAGGGCGACAGTGGCTATGGCTACACCTTC
TRBJ2-1 | TRBV5-1 | TRBD2 | once | CASSYAVSGTSSEFF | TGCGCCAGCAGTTACGCCGTTAGCGGGACCTCTTCTGAGTTCTTC
TRBJ2-3 | TRBV6-6 | NA | NA | CASSPPTDTQYF | TGTGCCAGCTCTCCCCCGACAGATACGCAGTATTTT
TRBJ1-1 | TRBV6-5 | NA | NA | CASRLSGQNTEAFF | TGTGCCAGCAGATTATCGGGACAGAACACTGAAGCTTTCTTT
TRBJ1-5 | TRBV7-2 | TRBD1 | NA | CASSPRGTEGNQPQHF | TGTGCCAGCAGCCCAAGAGGGACAGAGGGCAATCAGCCCCAGCATTTT
TRBJ2-1 | TRBV3-1/TRBV3-2 | TRBD2 | NA | CASSENPLAGVNEQFF | TGTGCCAGCAGCGAAAATCCACTAGCGGGAGTAAATGAGCAGTTCTTC
TRBJ2-5 | TRBV29-1 | TRBD1 | NA | CSVAKGARETQYF | TGCAGCGTTGCCAAGGGGGCGAGAGAGACCCAGTACTTC
TRBJ2-1 | TRBV5-1 | TRBD2 | NA | CASSLQAGGYDEQFF | TGCGCCAGCAGCTTGCAGGCGGGAGGGTACGACGAGCAGTTCTTC
TRBJ2-1 | TRBV6-5 | TRBD1 | once | CASDRQGNYNEQFF | TGTGCCAGCGACAGACAGGGTAATTATAATGAGCAGTTCTTC
TRBJ2-5 | TRBV30 | NA | NA | CAWNLGVTQYF | TGTGCCTGGAACCTAGGGGTAACCCAGTACTTC
TRBJ2-1 | TRBV9 | NA | NA | CASSLSGEYNEQFF | TGTGCCAGCAGCCTCAGTGGTGAATACAATGAGCAGTTCTTC
TRBJ2-5 | TRBV19 | TRBD2 | NA | CASSISWSGGPAAETQYF | TGTGCCAGTAGTATTTCGTGGTCGGGAGGGCCGGCGGCAGAGACCCAGTACTTC
TRBJ1-2 | TRBV5-1 | NA | NA | CASSLEGPVAF | TGCGCCAGCAGCTTGGAGGGGCCCGTCGCCTTC
TRBJ2-1 | TRBV7-9 | TRBD2 | NA | CASSLGGLAGDNEQFF | TGTGCCAGCAGCTTAGGCGGACTAGCGGGGGACAATGAGCAGTTCTTC
TRBJ2-5 | TRBV7-9 | TRBD2 | NA | CASSLVTGGETQYF | TGTGCCAGCAGCTTAGTGACGGGGGGAGAGACCCAGTACTTC
TRBJ1-2 | TRBV19 | TRBD1 | few | CASSILTGNGYTF | TGTGCCAGTAGTATCCTGACAGGGAATGGCTACACCTTC
TRBJ2-1 | TRBV11-2 | NA | NA | CASTTQGGRSNEQFF | TGTGCCAGCACTACTCAGGGGGGAAGGAGCAATGAGCAGTTCTTC